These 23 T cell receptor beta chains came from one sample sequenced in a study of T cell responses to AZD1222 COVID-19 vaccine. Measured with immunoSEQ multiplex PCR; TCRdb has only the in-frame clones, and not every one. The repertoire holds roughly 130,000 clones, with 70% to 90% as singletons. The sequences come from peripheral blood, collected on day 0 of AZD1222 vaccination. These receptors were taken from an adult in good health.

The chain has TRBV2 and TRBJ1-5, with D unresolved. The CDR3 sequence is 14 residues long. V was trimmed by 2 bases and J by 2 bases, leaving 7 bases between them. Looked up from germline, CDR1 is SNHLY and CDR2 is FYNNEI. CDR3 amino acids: CASSERRGNQPQHF. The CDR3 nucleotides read TGTGCCAGCAGTGAAAGGCGTGGCAATCAGCCCCAGCATTTT.

DNA for the CDR3: TGCGCCAGCAGCTTGGGCGGGGGTTCGAACACTGAAGCTTTCTTT. Amino acid sequence: CASSLGGGSNTEAFF. V gene TRBV5-1 combines with J gene TRBJ1-1, with D perhaps matching TRBD1 (5 bases). The germline gives CDR1 SGHRS, CDR2 YFSETQ. V was clipped by 0 bases and J by 1 base, with 10 bases between them. The CDR3 length is 15 residues.

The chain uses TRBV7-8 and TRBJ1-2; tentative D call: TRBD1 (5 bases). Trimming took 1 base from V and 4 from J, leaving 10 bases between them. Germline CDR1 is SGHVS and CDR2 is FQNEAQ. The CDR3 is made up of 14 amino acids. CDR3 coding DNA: TGTGCCAGCAGCTTAGAACAGGATAGCTATGGCTACACCTTC. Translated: CASSLEQDSYGYTF.

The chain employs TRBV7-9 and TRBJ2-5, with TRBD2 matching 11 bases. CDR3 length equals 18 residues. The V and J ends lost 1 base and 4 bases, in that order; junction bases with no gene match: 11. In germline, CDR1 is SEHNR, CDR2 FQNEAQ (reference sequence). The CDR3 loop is CASSLGTSGGPMGETQYF. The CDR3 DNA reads TGTGCCAGCAGCTTAGGAACTAGCGGGGGCCCGATGGGAGAGACCCAGTACTTC.

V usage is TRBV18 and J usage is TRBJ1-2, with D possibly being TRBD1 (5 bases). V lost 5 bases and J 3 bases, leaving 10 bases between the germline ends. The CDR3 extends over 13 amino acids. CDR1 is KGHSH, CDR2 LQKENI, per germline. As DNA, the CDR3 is TGTGCCAGCTCAACAGGACGGGACTATGGCTACACCTTC. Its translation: CASSTGRDYGYTF.

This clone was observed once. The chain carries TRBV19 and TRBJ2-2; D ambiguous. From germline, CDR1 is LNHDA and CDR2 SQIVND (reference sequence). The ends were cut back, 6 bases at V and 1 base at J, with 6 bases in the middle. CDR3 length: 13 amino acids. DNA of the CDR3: TGTGCCAGTAGCCCCGAGAACACCGGGGAGCTGTTTTTT. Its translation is CASSPENTGELFF.

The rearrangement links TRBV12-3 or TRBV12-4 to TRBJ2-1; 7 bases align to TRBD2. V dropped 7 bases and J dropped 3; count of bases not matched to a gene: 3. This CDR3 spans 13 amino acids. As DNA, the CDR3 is TGTGCCAGCAATTGGGAGGGCTACAATGAGCAGTTCTTC. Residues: CASNWEGYNEQFF.

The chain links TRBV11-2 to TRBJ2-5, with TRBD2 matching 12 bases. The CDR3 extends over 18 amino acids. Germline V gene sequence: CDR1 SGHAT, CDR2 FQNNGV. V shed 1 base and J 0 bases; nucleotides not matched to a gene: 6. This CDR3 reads CASSLGTSGNMYQETQYF. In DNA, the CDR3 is TGTGCCAGCAGCTTAGGGACTAGCGGGAACATGTACCAAGAGACCCAGTACTTC. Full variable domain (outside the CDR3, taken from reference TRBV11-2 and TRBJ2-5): EAGVAQSPRYKIIEKRQSVAFWCNPISGHATLYWYQQILGQGPKLLIQFQNNGVVDDSQLPKDRFSAERLKGVDSTLKIQPAKLEDSAVYLCASSLGTSGNMYQETQYFGPGTRLLVL.

The CDR3 sequence is CASRRQGGSYTF. The DNA for the CDR3 is TGTGCCAGCAGGAGACAGGGGGGGAGCTACACCTTC. V is TRBV12-3 or TRBV12-4 and J is TRBJ1-2; 9 positions match TRBD1. The CDR3 contains 12 residues. Trimming took 6 bases from V and 9 from J; bases not matched to a gene: 5.

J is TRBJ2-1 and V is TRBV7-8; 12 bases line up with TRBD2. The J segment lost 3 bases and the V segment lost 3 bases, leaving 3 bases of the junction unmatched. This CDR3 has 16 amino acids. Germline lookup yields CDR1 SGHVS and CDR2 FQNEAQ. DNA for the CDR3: TGTGCCAGCAGCTTTCGGACTAGCGGGATCTACAATGAGCAGTTCTTC. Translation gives CASSFRTSGIYNEQFF.

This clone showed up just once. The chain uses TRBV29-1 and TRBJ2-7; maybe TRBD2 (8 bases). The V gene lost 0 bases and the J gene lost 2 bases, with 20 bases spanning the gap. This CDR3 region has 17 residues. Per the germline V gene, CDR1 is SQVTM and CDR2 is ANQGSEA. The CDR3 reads CSVEDGGAGGMPYEQYF. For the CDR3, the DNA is TGCAGCGTTGAAGACGGGGGGGCAGGGGGAATGCCCTACGAGCAGTACTTC.

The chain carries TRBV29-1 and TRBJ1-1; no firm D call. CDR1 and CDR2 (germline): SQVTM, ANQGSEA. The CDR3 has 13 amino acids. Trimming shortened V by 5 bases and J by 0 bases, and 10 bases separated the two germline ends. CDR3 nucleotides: TGCAGCGTTACTCTACTCCTGAACACTGAAGCTTTCTTT. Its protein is CSVTLLLNTEAFF.

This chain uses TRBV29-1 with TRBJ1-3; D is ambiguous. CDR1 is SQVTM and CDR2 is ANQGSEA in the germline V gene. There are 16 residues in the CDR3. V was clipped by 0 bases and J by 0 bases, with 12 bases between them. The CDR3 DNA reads TGCAGCGTTGAAGATGGGTTGGGTTACTCTGGAAACACCATATATTTT. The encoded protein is CSVEDGLGYSGNTIYF.

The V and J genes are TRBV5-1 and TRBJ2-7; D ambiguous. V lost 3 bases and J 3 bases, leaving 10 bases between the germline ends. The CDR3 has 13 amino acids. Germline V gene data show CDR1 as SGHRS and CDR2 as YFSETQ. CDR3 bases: TGCGCCAGCAGCTCAGCCAAAAACTACGAGCAGTACTTC. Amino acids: CASSSAKNYEQYF.

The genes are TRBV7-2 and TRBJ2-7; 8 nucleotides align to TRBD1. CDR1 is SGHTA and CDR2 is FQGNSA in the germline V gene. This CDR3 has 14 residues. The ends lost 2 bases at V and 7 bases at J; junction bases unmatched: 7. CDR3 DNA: TGTGCCAGCAGCTTACTACGGACAGGGCGGGAGCAGTACTTC. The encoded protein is CASSLLRTGREQYF.

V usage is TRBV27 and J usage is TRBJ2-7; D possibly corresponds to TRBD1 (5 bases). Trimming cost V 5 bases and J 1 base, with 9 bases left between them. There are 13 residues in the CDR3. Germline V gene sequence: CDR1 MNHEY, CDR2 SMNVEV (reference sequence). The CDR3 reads CASSIRGSYEQYF. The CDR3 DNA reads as TGTGCCAGCAGTATAAGGGGTTCCTACGAGCAGTACTTC.

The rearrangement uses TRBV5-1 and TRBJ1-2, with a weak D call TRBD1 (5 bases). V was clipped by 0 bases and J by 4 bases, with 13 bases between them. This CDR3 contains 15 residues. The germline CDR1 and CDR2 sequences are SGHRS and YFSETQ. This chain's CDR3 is CASSLDGAAGYGYTF. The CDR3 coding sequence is TGCGCCAGCAGCTTGGATGGGGCGGCGGGCTATGGCTACACCTTC.

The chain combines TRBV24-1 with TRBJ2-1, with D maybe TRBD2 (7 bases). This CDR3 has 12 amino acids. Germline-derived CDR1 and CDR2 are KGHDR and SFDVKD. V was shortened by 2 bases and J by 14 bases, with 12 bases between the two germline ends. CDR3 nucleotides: TGTGCCACCAGTGATTACGGGGGGCCGGAGTTCTTC. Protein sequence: CATSDYGGPEFF.

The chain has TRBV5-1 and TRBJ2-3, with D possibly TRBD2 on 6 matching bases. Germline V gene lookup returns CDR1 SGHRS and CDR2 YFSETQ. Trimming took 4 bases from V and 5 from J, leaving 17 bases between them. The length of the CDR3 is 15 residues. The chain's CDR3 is CASSRTTGVGDTQYF. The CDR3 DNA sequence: TGCGCCAGCAGCCGAACCACGGGAGTGGGAGATACGCAGTATTTT.

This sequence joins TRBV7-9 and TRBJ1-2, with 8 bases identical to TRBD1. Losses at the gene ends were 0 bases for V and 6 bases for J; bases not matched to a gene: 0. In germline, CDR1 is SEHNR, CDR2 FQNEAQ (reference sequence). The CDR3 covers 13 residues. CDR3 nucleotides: TGTGCCAGCAGCTTAGCGACAGGGGATGGCTACACCTTC. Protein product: CASSLATGDGYTF.

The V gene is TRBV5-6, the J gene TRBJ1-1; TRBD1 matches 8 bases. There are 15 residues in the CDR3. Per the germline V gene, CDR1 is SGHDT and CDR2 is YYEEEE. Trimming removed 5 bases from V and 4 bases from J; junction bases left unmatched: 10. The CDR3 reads CASSLGAGGITEAFF. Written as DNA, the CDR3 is TGTGCCAGCAGTCTTGGAGCAGGGGGCATCACTGAAGCTTTCTTT.

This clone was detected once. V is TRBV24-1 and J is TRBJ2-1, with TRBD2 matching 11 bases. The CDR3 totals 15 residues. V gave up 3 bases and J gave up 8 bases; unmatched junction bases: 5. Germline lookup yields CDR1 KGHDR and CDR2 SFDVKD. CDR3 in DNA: TGTGCCACCAGTGATCCGCCGACTAGCGGGGATGAGCAGTTCTTC. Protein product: CATSDPPTSGDEQFF.

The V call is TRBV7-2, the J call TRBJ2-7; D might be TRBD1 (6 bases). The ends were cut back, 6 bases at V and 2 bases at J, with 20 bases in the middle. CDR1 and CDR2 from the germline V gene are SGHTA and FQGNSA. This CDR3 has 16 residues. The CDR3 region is CASSSDLEQGAYEQYF. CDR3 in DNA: TGTGCCAGCAGTTCCGATTTAGAACAGGGAGCCTACGAGCAGTACTTC.